The text below deals with one TCR beta chain. Trimming took 1 base from V and 0 from J; bases not matched to a gene: 0. The CDR3 is made up of 15 amino acids. Germline V CDR1 and CDR2: LGHNA, YSLEER. Clones were read by immunoSEQ multiplex PCR, and TCRdb kept only the in-frame ones, dropping some. The data hold about 67,000 clones, with around 85% observed a single time. This specimen comes from a study of blood T cell repertoires in COVID-19. This rearrangement joins TRBV4-3 to TRBJ2-7, with TRBD2 matching over 10 bases. The material sequenced was peripheral blood. The clonotype comes from a man over 45 with active COVID-19. The CDR3 DNA is TGCGCCAGCAGCCAAGGACTAGCGGGCTCCTACGAGCAGTACTTC. Its translation: CASSQGLAGSYEQYF.